These T cell receptor beta chains were read from a single sample in a study of T cell responses to AZD1222 COVID-19 vaccine. TCRdb keeps only in-frame clones here, not all; method: immunoSEQ multiplex PCR. The sample yields over 90,000 clones, roughly 87% seen once. The sequencing here drew on peripheral blood, taken on day 0 of AZD1222 vaccination. Receptors originate from an adult in good health. The CDR3 runs from the conserved cysteine through the conserved F or W. Each record gives: D gene, clone size, J gene, V gene, CDR3 protein, CDR3 DNA. A D gene is named only where the DNA matches it firmly. Part of the rows lack a size; the others show once, few, many or a class for expanded clones.

TRBD1 . TRBJ1-2 TRBV18 CASSLGQGDGYTF TGTGCCAGCTCACTCGGACAGGGTGATGGCTACACCTTC
TRBD1 . TRBJ1-4 TRBV2 CASSPGTVHEKLFF TGTGCCAGCAGCCCCGGGACAGTCCATGAAAAACTGTTTTTT
TRBD2 . TRBJ2-5 TRBV5-4 CASSLRGGGETQYF TGTGCCAGCAGCCTCCGGGGGGGCGGGGAGACCCAGTACTTC
TRBD2 . TRBJ2-5 TRBV3-1/TRBV3-2 CASSQRTSGRGQETQYF TGTGCCAGCAGCCAACGGACTAGCGGGAGAGGCCAAGAGACCCAGTACTTC
TRBD1 . TRBJ1-1 TRBV5-1 CASSAGDRANTEAFF TGCGCCAGCAGTGCTGGCGACAGGGCGAACACTGAAGCTTTCTTT
. . TRBJ2-1 TRBV20-1 CSARDRGAQFF TGCAGTGCTAGAGATCGGGGCGCCCAGTTCTTC
. . TRBJ1-1 TRBV27 CASSLSPLLGTEAFF TGTGCCAGCAGTTTATCACCTCTGTTGGGCACTGAAGCTTTCTTT
. few TRBJ2-3 TRBV4-2 CASSRDLSDTQYF TGTGCCAGCAGCCGGGATCTAAGCGATACGCAGTATTTT
. . TRBJ2-7 TRBV5-1 CASSLGLGAGSMGEQYF TGCGCCAGCAGCTTGGGACTCGGGGCAGGGTCCATGGGCGAGCAGTACTTC
TRBD1 . TRBJ2-7 TRBV10-3 CAISGSTGDEQYF TGTGCCATCAGTGGCTCGACAGGGGACGAGCAGTACTTC
. . TRBJ2-1 TRBV6-1 CASSEGFTWAPNNEQFF TGTGCCAGCAGTGAAGGCTTCACTTGGGCCCCAAACAATGAGCAGTTCTTC
. . TRBJ2-2 TRBV6-5 CASRWTANTGELFF TGTGCCAGCAGGTGGACGGCGAACACCGGGGAGCTGTTTTTT
TRBD1 . TRBJ1-6 TRBV14 CASSPGTGWFGNSPLHF TGTGCCAGCAGCCCGGGGACAGGGTGGTTCGGTAATTCACCCCTCCACTTT
. few TRBJ1-2 TRBV7-9 CASSLSGKIGYTF TGTGCCAGCAGCTTATCCGGGAAAATTGGCTACACCTTC
. few TRBJ1-1 TRBV19 CASSISGVTEAFF TGTGCCAGTAGTATTTCAGGGGTCACTGAAGCTTTCTTT
. . TRBJ2-3 TRBV7-3 CASSLTEGWDTQYF TGTGCCAGCAGCTTAACCGAGGGCTGGGATACGCAGTATTTT
TRBD2 . TRBJ2-3 TRBV5-1 CASSLGAGYVTDTQYF TGCGCCAGCAGCTTGGGAGCGGGATACGTCACAGATACGCAGTATTTT
TRBD1 . TRBJ1-4 TRBV19 CASSQTGGAGATNEKLFF TGTGCCAGTAGTCAGACAGGGGGCGCGGGAGCAACTAATGAAAAACTGTTTTTT
. . TRBJ2-7 TRBV5-4 CASKVGGQYEQYF TGTGCCAGCAAGGTAGGGGGTCAGTACGAGCAGTACTTC
. . TRBJ1-1 TRBV5-6 CASRRDGWNTEAFF TGTGCCAGCAGGCGGGACGGCTGGAACACTGAAGCTTTCTTT
TRBD1 . TRBJ1-1 TRBV30 CAWDRESTEAFF TGTGCCTGGGACAGGGAGAGTACTGAAGCTTTCTTT
. . TRBJ2-1 TRBV11-2 CASRAGGRRSAEQFF TGTGCCAGCCGGGCCGGGGGGCGCCGAAGCGCCGAGCAGTTCTTC
. few TRBJ1-1 TRBV19 CASSMGVGTEAFF TGTGCCAGTAGTATGGGGGTGGGTACTGAAGCTTTCTTT
. . TRBJ2-1 TRBV29-1 CSVAPRRDEQFF TGCAGCGTTGCCCCTCGGAGGGATGAGCAGTTCTTC
TRBD2 . TRBJ2-7 TRBV7-8 CASSLRLAYEQYF TGTGCCAGCAGCTTAAGACTAGCTTACGAGCAGTACTTC
. . TRBJ1-5 TRBV2 CASSERVRNQPQHF TGTGCCAGCAGTGAACGCGTCCGCAATCAGCCCCAGCATTTT
. few TRBJ2-7 TRBV30 CAWSVLWAEQYF TGTGCCTGGAGTGTACTGTGGGCCGAGCAGTACTTC
TRBD2 . TRBJ2-2 TRBV7-9 CASSFGEGDTGELFF TGTGCCAGCAGCTTTGGGGAGGGCGACACCGGGGAGCTGTTTTTT
. once TRBJ2-7 TRBV9 CASSVASSDSYEQYF TGTGCCAGCAGCGTAGCTAGTTCAGACTCCTACGAGCAGTACTTC
. . TRBJ2-7 TRBV6-5 CASSLTGTRDEQYF TGTGCCAGCAGTTTGACCGGGACAAGAGACGAGCAGTACTTC
. . TRBJ2-3 TRBV6-2/TRBV6-3 CASSYSGVTDTQYF TGTGCCAGCAGTTACTCGGGGGTCACAGATACGCAGTATTTT
TRBD1 . TRBJ1-2 TRBV18 CASSPRTGGFYGYTF TGTGCCAGCTCACCTAGGACAGGGGGCTTCTATGGCTACACCTTC
. . TRBJ2-7 TRBV6-1 CASSELDEQYF TGTGCCAGCAGTGAACTAGACGAGCAGTACTTC
. . TRBJ2-7 TRBV6-2/TRBV6-3 CASSQAGMGQYF TGTGCCAGCAGCCAGGCAGGGATGGGGCAGTACTTC
TRBD1 . TRBJ1-3 TRBV5-3 CARSHGQERPSGNTIYF TGTGCCAGAAGCCACGGACAGGAGAGGCCCTCTGGAAACACCATATATTTT
. . TRBJ2-2 TRBV19 CASSIGNTGELFF TGTGCCAGTAGTATAGGGAACACCGGGGAGCTGTTTTTT
. . TRBJ1-1 TRBV10-2 CASSEQFGRNTEAFF TGCGCCAGCAGCGAACAGTTCGGGCGGAACACTGAAGCTTTCTTT
. . TRBJ2-1 TRBV21-1 CASISGGRFF TGTGCCAGCATCAGCGGGGGGCGATTCTTC
TRBD2 . TRBJ2-7 TRBV3-1/TRBV3-2 CASSLIAGEQYF TGTGCCAGCAGCCTTATAGCGGGGGAGCAGTACTTC
TRBD1 once TRBJ2-3 TRBV6-5 CASSYSGGGQGSTQYF TGTGCCAGCAGTTACTCAGGGGGTGGACAGGGGAGTACGCAGTATTTT
. . TRBJ1-1 TRBV6-2/TRBV6-3 CASSYSKSVRSQRGITEAFF TGTGCCAGCAGTTACTCGAAATCCGTCCGGTCCCAGAGAGGGATCACTGAAGCTTTCTTT
. . TRBJ1-6 TRBV9 CASSLSSYNSPLHF TGTGCCAGCAGCCTAAGCTCCTATAATTCACCCCTCCACTTT
TRBD2 . TRBJ2-1 TRBV18 CASSPPGTSGLGEQFF TGTGCCAGCTCACCACCCGGGACTAGCGGTTTGGGTGAGCAGTTCTTC
TRBD2 . TRBJ2-1 TRBV19 CASSIVASGGEEQFF TGTGCCAGTAGTATAGTCGCTAGCGGGGGCGAGGAGCAGTTCTTC
. . TRBJ1-1 TRBV27 CASSFIPREERAFF TGTGCCAGCAGTTTTATACCGAGGGAGGAGAGAGCTTTCTTT
. . TRBJ1-1 TRBV2 CASSARGGLGEAFF TGTGCCAGCAGTGCCCGTGGGGGTTTGGGTGAAGCTTTCTTT
. once TRBJ2-5 TRBV3-1/TRBV3-2 CASSQVFSGQETQYF TGTGCCAGCAGCCAAGTTTTCAGCGGCCAAGAGACCCAGTACTTC
. . TRBJ1-1 TRBV7-3 CASSLTRDTEAFF TGTGCCAGCAGCTTAACTAGGGACACTGAAGCTTTCTTT
. . TRBJ2-3 TRBV10-1 CASSEGPMRVLTDTQYF TGCGCCAGCAGTGAGGGCCCTATGCGGGTTCTCACAGATACGCAGTATTTT
. . TRBJ2-2 TRBV9 CASSVDAGELFF TGTGCCAGCAGCGTGGATGCCGGGGAGCTGTTTTTT
. . TRBJ1-1 TRBV18 CASSQGSFTEAFF TGTGCCAGCTCACAGGGATCTTTCACTGAAGCTTTCTTT
TRBD2 . TRBJ2-1 TRBV11-1 CASSERTSSPYNEQFF TGTGCCAGCAGCGAGAGGACTAGCAGTCCCTACAATGAGCAGTTCTTC
TRBD1 once TRBJ1-6 TRBV28 CASRTGGDSPLHF TGTGCCAGCAGGACAGGGGGGGATTCACCCCTCCACTTT
TRBD1 . TRBJ1-6 TRBV4-1 CASSQDPGGISPLHF TGCGCCAGCAGCCAAGACCCAGGGGGCATTTCACCCCTCCACTTT
. . TRBJ1-1 TRBV13 CASSLGRGTEAFF TGTGCCAGCAGCTTAGGTCGTGGCACTGAAGCTTTCTTT
. . TRBJ1-1 TRBV2 CASSDGATRGTEAFF TGTGCCAGCAGTGATGGTGCCACCCGTGGAACTGAAGCTTTCTTT
. . TRBJ1-2 TRBV27 CASASLIGGRYYGYTF TGTGCCAGCGCCTCGCTCATAGGGGGGAGATACTATGGCTACACCTTC